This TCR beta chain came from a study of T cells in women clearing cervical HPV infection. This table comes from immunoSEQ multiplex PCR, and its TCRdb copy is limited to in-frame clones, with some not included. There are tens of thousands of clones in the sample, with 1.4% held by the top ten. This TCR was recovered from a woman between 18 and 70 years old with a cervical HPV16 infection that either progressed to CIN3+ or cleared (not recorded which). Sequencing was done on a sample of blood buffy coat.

The sequenced CDR3 bases are TGTGCCAGCAGCCCGTTTGGGTCTGGGGCCAACGTG. It specifies CASSPFGSGANV. The entire CDR3 reads CASSPFGSGANVLFF. The chain combines TRBV7-3 with TRBJ2-2, with a possible D match to TRBD1 (5 bases). The sequence runs out 3 residues before the end of the CDR3; the remainder is reconstructed from the germline J gene. Germline CDR1 reads SGHTA; CDR2 reads FQGTGA. The CDR3 is 15 residues long.